The subject of this entry is one TCR beta chain. Antigen specificity is unknown. The sample providers were healthy Caucasian people from Russia, aged roughly 6 to 90. The data originate from a study of blood T cells in healthy people across ages. Study-wide findings and caveats: Older age went with lower TCR beta diversity per million T cells, in a roughly linear way.

With a J-beta primer mix and a sample-barcoded 5' primer, a second PCR ran 7 to 11 cycles. A template-switch adaptor with 12 random nucleotides tagged each cDNA molecule. TCRdb called the 5' RACE reads again in MiXCR, with one record for every CDR3 protein. The data show 650,000 to 900,000 distinct CDR3 sequences, about 62% seen once. The V gene end was trimmed by 3 bases and the J gene end by 9 bases; junction bases not matched to a gene: 4. Germline V gives CDR1 SGHTA, CDR2 FQGTGA. This CDR3 spans 14 amino acids. The sample taken for sequencing was blood. V is TRBV7-3 and J is TRBJ1-6; TRBD1 matches 8 bases. The TCR was taken from a man aged 30 to 39 in good health. The CDR3 loop reads CASSLDRVTSPLHF. Written as DNA, the CDR3 is TGTGCCAGCAGCTTGGACAGGGTAACTTCACCCCTCCACTTT.